This T cell receptor beta chain was recorded in a study of T cells in localized non-small cell lung cancer. Judged by abundance, this clone is medium-sized. Its antigen is unknown. Germline V gene sequence: CDR1 WSHSY, CDR2 SAAADI. The length of the CDR3 is 13 residues. The V segment lost 4 bases and the J segment 6 bases; nucleotides outside the gene matches: 0. Sequenced by immunoSEQ multiplex PCR; TCRdb stores in-frame clones only, minus some. The data show roughly 70,000 clones, about 90% seen once. Study results and caveats: With higher T cell density in blood came longer overall survival.

The sequence was obtained from a male donor aged 60 or over with stage III squamous cell lung carcinoma. The sample here was peripheral blood, taken before any cancer treatment. V gene TRBV10-2 combines with J gene TRBJ1-5; TRBD1 aligns across 10 bases. DNA of the CDR3: TGCGCCAGCAGTGGGGACAGGGGTCAGCCCCAGCATTTT. This gives the protein CASSGDRGQPQHF.